This T cell receptor (beta chain) was obtained from a study of blood T cell repertoires in COVID-19. For the study at large: Samples representing acute and convalescent COVID-19 were sourced from the United States, Italy and Spain. The analysed material was cDNA or gDNA that came from T cells, B-cell-depleted T cells, or PBMCs.

The length of the CDR3 is 18 residues. V gave up 6 bases and J gave up 2 bases; unmatched junction bases: 15. The germline CDR1 and CDR2 sequences are SGHNT and YENEEA. In the original workflow: Estimation of nucleated cell counts was performed using reference gene primer amplification. The repertoire was sequenced with immunoSEQ multiplex PCR; TCRdb's copy has only in-frame clones and lacks some. V and J calls plus clone size are reproduced from that table; the DNA served to infer D and trimming. The sample shows 50,000 or so clones, 90% of them seen only once. Remarks on this clone: Other DNA sequences in the sample encode the same CDR3.

The receptor comes from a human donor in a cohort sampled during active COVID-19. Sequenced: peripheral blood. The V call is TRBV11-3, the J call TRBJ1-4; 7 positions match TRBD1. In DNA, the CDR3 is TGTGCCAGCAGTCGTCAAAGGGGGAAGACAGGGACTAATGAAAAACTGTTTTTT. It yields the protein CASSRQRGKTGTNEKLFF.